The subject of this entry is one T cell receptor (beta chain). This entry comes from a study of cytotoxic CD8 clonotypes in ibrutinib-treated CLL. This CDR3 is built from 15 residues. CDR1 is MNHEY, CDR2 SMNVEV, per germline (reference sequence). The V and J ends lost 2 bases and 8 bases, in that order; junction bases with no gene match: 7. Sequencing used immunoSEQ multiplex PCR; TCRdb keeps in-frame clones, though not all of them. The data show over 120,000 clones, 75% to 85% seen once. V gene TRBV27 combines with J gene TRBJ2-1; 9 positions agree with TRBD2. Sequencing was performed on PBMCs, taken after 12 months of ibrutinib treatment. The source of this sequence is a human donor with chronic lymphocytic leukemia. This CDR3 reads CASSLPGLANDEQFF. For the CDR3, the DNA is TGTGCCAGCAGTTTACCGGGACTAGCAAACGATGAGCAGTTCTTC.